This T cell receptor (beta chain) is from a study of blood T cell repertoires in COVID-19. The overall study: Nucleic acid was either cDNA or gDNA, and it came from T cells, B-cell-depleted T cells, or PBMCs.

How the authors handled the data: Estimation of nucleated cell counts relied on the amplification of reference gene primers. Only in-frame clones appear in the TCRdb table, and some are missing; sequencing was by immunoSEQ multiplex PCR. Clone size and V and J calls were adopted from that table, with D and trimming inferred from the DNA. Counted here are 200,000 to 300,000 clones, roughly 86% occurring once; the ten biggest clones make up 3.5% to 4.5%. V was pared by 3 bases and J by 0 bases, with 10 bases between. This CDR3 region has 14 residues. The germline V gene encodes CDR1 SGHRS and CDR2 YFSETQ.

Input material: peripheral blood. The V call is TRBV5-1, the J call TRBJ2-7; a possible D gene is TRBD1 (5 bases). The clonotype was recovered from a man aged 45-60 years with acute or convalescent COVID-19. CDR3 sequence reads: CASSWGRSSYEQYF. The CDR3, as DNA: TGCGCCAGCAGCTGGGGCAGGAGCTCCTACGAGCAGTACTTC.